The clone carrying this TCR beta chain showed up just a few times. Its antigen is still unknown. The V gene end was trimmed by 0 bases and the J gene end by 9 bases; junction bases not matched to a gene: 16. Germline values: CDR1 LGHNA, CDR2 YSLEER. The CDR3 loop spans 18 amino acids. This specimen comes from a study of blood T cells in healthy people across ages. Using a J-beta primer mix together with a sample-barcoded 5' primer, a second PCR was run for about 6 to 12 cycles. TCRdb analysed the 5' RACE reads with MiXCR anew, one entry per CDR3 protein. The sample records 790,000 or so distinct CDR3 sequences, around half being singletons. Overall study findings and caveats: Since the PBMCs were unsorted, naive and antigen-experienced cells could not be conclusively compared.

V gene TRBV4-3 combines with J gene TRBJ2-1, with TRBD2 matching 8 bases. This TCR came from a man older than 75 in good health. Sequenced material: blood. In nucleotides, the CDR3 is TGCGCCAGCAGCCAAGAGGGTGCCCCTAGCGGGTGGACAGTTGAGCAGTTCTTC. Its protein product is CASSQEGAPSGWTVEQFF.